The sequence of this TCR beta chain was determined in a study of T cell responses to AZD1222 COVID-19 vaccine (dated by TCRdb to the early 2020s). About the study as a whole: AZD1222 recipients given second doses at about 4 weeks or at about 12 weeks were pooled, since spike-specific TCR depth and breadth were not found to differ between the two schedules. TCR sequencing was performed for 230 to 250 trial participants, of whom some 200 were given two doses of AZD1222 and around 26 were given two doses of MenACWY control vaccine. Trial participants were enrolled by age into subgroups of 18-55, 56-69 and 70-plus years, and roughly 150, 30 and 60 TCR-sequenced participants, respectively, were included in these subgroups.

The CDR3 regions of human TCRbeta chains were subjected to immunosequencing. From the authors' description of their analysis: Repertoire TCRs were matched against a reference library of SARS-CoV-2-specific TCRs generated with the MIRA antigen-specificity platform. Breadth was defined as the fraction of unique TCRs that were SARS-CoV-2-associated, and depth was defined as the fraction of total T cells that were SARS-CoV-2-associated. Using the MIRA data, each spike-specific TCR was mapped to the spike region that the TCR reacts to and placed in a CD4 or CD8 class. Log10-transformed breadth and depth values were compared by one-way ANOVA with Sidak's multiple comparisons tests. Imported from immuneACCESS, the table was reduced by TCRdb to in-frame sequences with V and J called. These copies leave out some clones; in studies compared against another copy, an unresolved V gene accounts for under half, and the cause of the remainder is not known. The DNA was the basis for D and trimming; V, J and clone size are from that table. The sample records about 35,000 clones, around nine tenths of which are singletons. 5.5% to 7.5% of the sample goes to the ten largest clones.

Per the publication, the time point label means: baseline before first vaccination. Samples from vaccinated people were obtained from the UK trials COV001 and COV002, which included a single-blind randomized controlled phase 2/3 trial of AZD1222 (ChAdOx1 nCoV-19) in healthy adults. For TCRbeta chain sequencing, PBMC samples from trial participants were taken at day 0 and at day 28 after the second dose. Turning to this clone: The antigen it recognizes is unknown. No much larger clonotype is one base removed from it; base qualities were not supplied.

What the study reported, not specific to this receptor: Conclusions about previously exposed vaccinees are limited, since just six or seven AZD1222 recipients were seropositive for SARS-CoV-2 at baseline. The whole spike protein was spanned by vaccine-associated CD4 TCRs, and dominant responses were seen in regions 160-218 and 743-854. Because no day 14 peak-response samples were available, the repertoires could be characterized only after the peak T cell response. In the small 56-69-year group, the increase in depth fell short of significance, most likely because of low power. Most participants were white British and females outnumbered males, and the authors suggested that clonal diversity may have been underestimated. Epitopes outside the regions mutated in the B.1.351 and B.1.1.7 variants were reportedly recognized by nearly half of the unique spike-specific TCRs. After two AZD1222 doses, spike-specific TCR breadth and depth were significantly higher than at day 0 and than in MenACWY recipients.

CDR1 and CDR2, looked up from the germline V gene, are SGHDN and FVKESK. Trimming removed 3 bases from V and 7 bases from J; the gene matches leave 6 bases unexplained. The CDR3 goes from the cysteine to the phenylalanine over 15 residues. CDR3 DNA only is kept here, 45 bases in frame from base 1. The receptor comes from an adult in good health. Specimen: peripheral blood, collected on day 0 of AZD1222 vaccination. The sequence joins TRBV14 to TRBJ2-1, with 10 middle bases fitting TRBD2. The CDR3 corresponds to CASSHTAGGINEQFF. The DNA sequence follows: TGTGCCAGCAGCCACACAGCGGGGGGGATAAATGAGCAGTTCTTC.